This T cell receptor (beta chain) is from a study of graft-versus-host responses after intestinal transplantation. The wider study: Among the recipients, all got anti-thymocyte globulin induction and then tacrolimus and steroids for about 3 years.

Germline V gene data show CDR1 as MNHEY and CDR2 as SMNVEV (reference sequence). This CDR3 spans 14 amino acids. V lost 4 bases and J lost 3, with 13 bases in between. Assay used: immunoSEQ multiplex PCR; TCRdb lists only in-frame clones, some missing. This table holds about 85,000 clones, less than 95% found once. Points on this clone: The target antigen is unknown.

Study-wide results and limits: Present in recipient marrow, GvH clones included some that appeared first in ileum or blood.

The receptor's source is a human donor who was the organ donor for an intestinal transplant. The chain joins TRBV27 to TRBJ2-7, with no clear D. The specimen was unstimulated CD8+ T cells sorted from spleen or lymph node cells, collected before transplant. The CDR3 nucleotides are TGTGCCAGCAGTTACACGGCCACAGACTACGAGCAGTACTTC. Residues: CASSYTATDYEQYF.